The entry below gives a single T cell receptor (beta chain) sequence along with its context. This sample was taken from a study of T cells after yellow fever vaccination. The CDR3 consists of 16 residues. The V gene's germline CDR1 is SGHTA and CDR2 FQGNSA. V was pared by 5 bases and J by 0 bases, with 5 bases of the junction left unmatched. Template switching by 5'RACE produced TCR cDNA, adding a universal primer site and UMIs. From the 5' RACE reads, TCRdb called clonotypes with MiXCR, one entry per CDR3 protein. This table has some 120,000 distinct CDR3 sequences, approximately 14% appearing once. The chain combines TRBV7-2 with TRBJ2-5; 11 bases are shared with TRBD2. The sequence was obtained from a man between 18 and 29 years old who received the YFV17D yellow fever vaccine. The sample here was CD8+ T cells sorted from PBMCs, taken 5 days after the yellow fever booster vaccination. The CDR3 reads CASSHGTSGYQETQYF. The CDR3, as DNA: TGTGCCAGCAGCCACGGGACTAGCGGTTACCAAGAGACCCAGTACTTC.